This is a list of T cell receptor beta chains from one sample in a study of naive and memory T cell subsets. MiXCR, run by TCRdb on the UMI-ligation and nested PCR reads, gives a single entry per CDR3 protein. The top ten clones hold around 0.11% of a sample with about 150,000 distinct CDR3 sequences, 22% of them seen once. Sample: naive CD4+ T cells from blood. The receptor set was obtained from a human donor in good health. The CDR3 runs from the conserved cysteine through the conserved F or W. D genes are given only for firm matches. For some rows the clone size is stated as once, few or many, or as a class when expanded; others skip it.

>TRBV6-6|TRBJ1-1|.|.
TGTGCCAGCAGTTACGGGGGGACTGCTGAAGCTTTCTTT
CASSYGGTAEAFF
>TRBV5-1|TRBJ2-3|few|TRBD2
TGCGCCAGCAGCTTGGTCCGGACTAGCGGCACAGATACGCAGTATTTT
CASSLVRTSGTDTQYF
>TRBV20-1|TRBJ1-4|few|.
TGCAGTTTGAGGCAGGCGACTAATGAAAAACTGTTTTTT
CSLRQATNEKLFF
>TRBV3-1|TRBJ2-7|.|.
TGTGCCAGCAGCCATCAGCAGGGTGTGAACGAGCAGTACTTC
CASSHQQGVNEQYF
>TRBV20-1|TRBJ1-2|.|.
TGCAGTGCTAGAGATCGAAAACAGGGTGGCTACACCTTC
CSARDRKQGGYTF
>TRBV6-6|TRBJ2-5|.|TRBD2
TGTGCCAGCGTCGGGGGGTTTCAAGAGACCCAGTACTTC
CASVGGFQETQYF
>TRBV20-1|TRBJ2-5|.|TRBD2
TGCAGTGCTAGAGATTCGGGGCCAGCGGGGATCCAAGAGACCCAGTACTTC
CSARDSGPAGIQETQYF
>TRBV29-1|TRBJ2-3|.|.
TGCAGCGTTGATGGGGGAGCGGATACGCAGTATTTT
CSVDGGADTQYF
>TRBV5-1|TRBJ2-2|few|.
TGCGCCAGCAGCCCATCGGGAGACCTGAACACCGGGGAGCTGTTTTTT
CASSPSGDLNTGELFF
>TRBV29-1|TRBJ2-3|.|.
TGCAGCGTTGGGACAACAGATACGCAGTATTTT
CSVGTTDTQYF
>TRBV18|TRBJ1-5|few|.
TGTGCCAGCTCACCACAGGGAGGGTTTCAGCCCCAGCATTTT
CASSPQGGFQPQHF
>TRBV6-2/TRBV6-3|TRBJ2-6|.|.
TGTGCCAGCAGTGATGGGGGAGCAGGGGCCAACGTCCTGACTTTC
CASSDGGAGANVLTF
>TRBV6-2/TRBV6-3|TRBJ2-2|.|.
TGTGCCAGCAGTTATCGAGGAGCGTACACCGGGGAGCTGTTTTTT
CASSYRGAYTGELFF
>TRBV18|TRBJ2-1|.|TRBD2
TGTGCCAGCTCACCACCTAGCGGGAGGGCCGGAGAGCAGTTCTTC
CASSPPSGRAGEQFF
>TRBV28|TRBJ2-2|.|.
TGTGCCAGCAGACTTGGGACACTTGCGAACACCGGGGAGCTGTTTTTT
CASRLGTLANTGELFF